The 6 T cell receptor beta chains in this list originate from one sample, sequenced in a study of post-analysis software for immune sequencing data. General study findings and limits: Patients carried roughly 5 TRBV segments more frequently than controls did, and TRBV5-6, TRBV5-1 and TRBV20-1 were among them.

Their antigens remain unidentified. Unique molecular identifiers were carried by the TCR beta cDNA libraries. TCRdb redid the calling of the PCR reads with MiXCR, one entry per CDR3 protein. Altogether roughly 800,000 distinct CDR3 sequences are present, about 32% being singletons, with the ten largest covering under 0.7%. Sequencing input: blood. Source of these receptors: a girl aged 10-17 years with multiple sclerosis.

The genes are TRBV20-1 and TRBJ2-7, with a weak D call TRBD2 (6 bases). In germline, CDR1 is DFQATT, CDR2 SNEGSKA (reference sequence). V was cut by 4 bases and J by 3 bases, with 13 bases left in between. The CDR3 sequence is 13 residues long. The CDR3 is CSAIYSGFYEQYF. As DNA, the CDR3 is TGCAGTGCTATCTATAGCGGTTTCTACGAGCAGTACTTC.

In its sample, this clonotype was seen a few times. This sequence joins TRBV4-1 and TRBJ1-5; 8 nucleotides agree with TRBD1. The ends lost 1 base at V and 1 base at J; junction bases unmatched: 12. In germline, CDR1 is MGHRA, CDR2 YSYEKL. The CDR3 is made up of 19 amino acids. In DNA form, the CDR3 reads TGCGCCAGCAGCCAAGGTTCGGCCAGGGGGCTCGGGAGCAATCAGCCCCAGCATTTT. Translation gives CASSQGSARGLGSNQPQHF.

The DNA for the CDR3 is TGTGCCAGCAGCGGGCGGGACTACAAGAATTACAATGAGCAGTTCTTC. It translates to CASSGRDYKNYNEQFF. The chain recombines TRBV7-8 with TRBJ2-1; 7 bases agree with TRBD2. Germline values: CDR1 SGHVS, CDR2 FQNEAQ. With V trimmed by 5 bases and J by 4 bases, 11 bases remained unmatched. The CDR3 is 16 residues long.

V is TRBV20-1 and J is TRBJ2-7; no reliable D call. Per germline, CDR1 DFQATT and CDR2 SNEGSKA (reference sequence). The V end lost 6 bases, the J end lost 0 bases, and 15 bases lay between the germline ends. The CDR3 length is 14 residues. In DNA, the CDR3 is TGCAGTGCAGGGTCGGCTGGCCCCTCCTACGAGCAGTACTTC. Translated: CSAGSAGPSYEQYF.

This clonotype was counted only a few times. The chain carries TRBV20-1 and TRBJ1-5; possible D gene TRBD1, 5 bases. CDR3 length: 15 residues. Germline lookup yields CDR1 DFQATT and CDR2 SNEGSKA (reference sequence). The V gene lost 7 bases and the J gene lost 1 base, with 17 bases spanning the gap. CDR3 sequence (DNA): TGCAGTGGGAGTTCGCAGGGAAGGAGCAATCAGCCCCAGCATTTT. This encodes CSGSSQGRSNQPQHF.

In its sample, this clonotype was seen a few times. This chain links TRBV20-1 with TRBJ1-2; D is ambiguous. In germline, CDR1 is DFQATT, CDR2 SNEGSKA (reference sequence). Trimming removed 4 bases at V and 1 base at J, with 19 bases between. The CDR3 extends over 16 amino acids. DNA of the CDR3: TGCAGTGCTAACCGGGCAGGACGTAAATTTAACTATGGCTACACCTTC. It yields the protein CSANRAGRKFNYGYTF.